This T cell receptor beta chain was identified in a study of blood T cell repertoires in COVID-19. As for the study in general: Donors in the United States, Italy and Spain gave samples during acute or convalescent COVID-19.

Living in roughly 23 US areas, the participants were between roughly 18 and 90 years of age. Cohort allocation depended upon clinical history that participants reported. Before being deemed recovered, Cohort 3 donors had two negative PCRs, clearance, or symptom resolution. The table came from immunoSEQ multiplex PCR; TCRdb's copy has only in-frame clones and leaves some out. The sample includes approximately 260,000 clones, 89% of them seen just once. The clonotype was recovered from a woman aged 55-75 years who had recovered from COVID-19. Sequencing was carried out using PBMCs or T cells enriched from blood (not recorded which).

The CDR3 DNA sequence: TGTGCCAGTTCGGGAGAGAACACAGATACGCAGTATTTT. Translation: CASSGENTDTQYF. This chain connects TRBV27 to TRBJ2-3; perhaps TRBD2 as D (6 bases). This CDR3 has 13 amino acids. Trimming shortened V by 9 bases and J by 2 bases, and 12 bases separated the two germline ends. Germline-derived CDR1 and CDR2 are MNHEY and SMNVEV (reference sequence).